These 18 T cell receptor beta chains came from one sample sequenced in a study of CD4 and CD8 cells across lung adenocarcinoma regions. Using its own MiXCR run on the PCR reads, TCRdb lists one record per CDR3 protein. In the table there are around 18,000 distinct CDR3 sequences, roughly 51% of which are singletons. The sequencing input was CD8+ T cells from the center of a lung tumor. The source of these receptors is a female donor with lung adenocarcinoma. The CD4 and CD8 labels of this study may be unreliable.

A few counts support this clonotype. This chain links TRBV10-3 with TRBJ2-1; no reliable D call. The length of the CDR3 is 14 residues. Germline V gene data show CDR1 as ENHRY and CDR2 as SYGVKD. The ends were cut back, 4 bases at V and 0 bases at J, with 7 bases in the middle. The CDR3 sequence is CAISVPSSYNEQFF. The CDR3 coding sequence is TGTGCCATCAGTGTACCGAGCTCCTACAATGAGCAGTTCTTC.

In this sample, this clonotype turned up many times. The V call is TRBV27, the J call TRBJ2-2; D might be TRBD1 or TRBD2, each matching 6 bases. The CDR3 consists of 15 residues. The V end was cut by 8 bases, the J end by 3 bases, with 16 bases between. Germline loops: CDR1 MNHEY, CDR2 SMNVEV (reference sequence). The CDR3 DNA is TGTGCCAGCCTGTTTGGGGGGCCGGACACCGGGGAGCTGTTTTTT. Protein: CASLFGGPDTGELFF.

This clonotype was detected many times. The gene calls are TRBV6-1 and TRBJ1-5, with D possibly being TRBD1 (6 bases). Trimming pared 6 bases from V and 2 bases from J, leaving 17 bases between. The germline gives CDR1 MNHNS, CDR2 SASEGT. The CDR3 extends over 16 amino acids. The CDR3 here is CASRKGGGRGNQPQHF. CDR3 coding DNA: TGTGCCAGCAGGAAAGGAGGGGGTCGCGGCAATCAGCCCCAGCATTTT.

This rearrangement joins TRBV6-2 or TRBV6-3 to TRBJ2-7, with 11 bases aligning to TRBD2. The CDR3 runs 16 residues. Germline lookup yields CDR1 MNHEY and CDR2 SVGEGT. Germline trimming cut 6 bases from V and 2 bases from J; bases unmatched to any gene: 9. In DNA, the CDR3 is TGTGCCAGCAGGGCTCCTAGCGGGAGGAACCCCTACGAGCAGTACTTC. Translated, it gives CASRAPSGRNPYEQYF.

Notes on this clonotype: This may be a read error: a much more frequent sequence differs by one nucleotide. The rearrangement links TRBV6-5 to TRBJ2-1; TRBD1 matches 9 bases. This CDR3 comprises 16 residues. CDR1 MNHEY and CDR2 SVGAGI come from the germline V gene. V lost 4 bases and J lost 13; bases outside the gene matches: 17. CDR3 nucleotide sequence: TGTGCCAGCAGTTCCTCCCCCGGGACAGGGAGTGAGACCCAGTTCTTC. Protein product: CASSSSPGTGSETQFF.

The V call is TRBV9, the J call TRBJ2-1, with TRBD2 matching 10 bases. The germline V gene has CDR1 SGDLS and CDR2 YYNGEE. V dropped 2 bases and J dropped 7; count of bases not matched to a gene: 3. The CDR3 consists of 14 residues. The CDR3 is CASSVLAGVNEQFF. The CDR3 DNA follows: TGTGCCAGCAGCGTTCTAGCGGGAGTGAATGAGCAGTTCTTC.

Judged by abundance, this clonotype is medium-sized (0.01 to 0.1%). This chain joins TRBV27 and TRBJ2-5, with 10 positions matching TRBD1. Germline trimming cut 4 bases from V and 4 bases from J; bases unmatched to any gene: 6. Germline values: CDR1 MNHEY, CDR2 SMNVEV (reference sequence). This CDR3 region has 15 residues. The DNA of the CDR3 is TGTGCCAGCAGTTATGGACAGGGGGGGGGAGAGACCCAGTACTTC. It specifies CASSYGQGGGETQYF.

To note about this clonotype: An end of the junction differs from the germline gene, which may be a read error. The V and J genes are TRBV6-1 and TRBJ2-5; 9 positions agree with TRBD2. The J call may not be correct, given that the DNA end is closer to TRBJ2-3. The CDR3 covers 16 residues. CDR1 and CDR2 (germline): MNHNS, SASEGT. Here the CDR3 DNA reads TGTGCCAGCAGGGCTAGCGGGGACCCAGCCACAGAGACGCAGTATTTT. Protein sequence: CASRASGDPATETQYF.

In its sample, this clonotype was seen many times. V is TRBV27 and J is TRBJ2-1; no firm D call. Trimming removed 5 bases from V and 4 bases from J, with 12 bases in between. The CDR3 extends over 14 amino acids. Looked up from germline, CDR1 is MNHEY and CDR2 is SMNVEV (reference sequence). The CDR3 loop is CASSDLSTYNEQFF. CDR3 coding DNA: TGTGCCAGCAGTGATCTAAGTACTTACAATGAGCAGTTCTTC.

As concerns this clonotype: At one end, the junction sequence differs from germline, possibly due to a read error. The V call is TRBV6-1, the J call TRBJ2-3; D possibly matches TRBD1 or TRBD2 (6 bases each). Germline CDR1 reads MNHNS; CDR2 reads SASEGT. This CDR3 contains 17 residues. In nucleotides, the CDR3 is TGTGCCAGCACCGAGGGACTCGGGGGCGGAAGCACAGAGACCCAGTATTTC. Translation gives CASTEGLGGGSTETQYF.

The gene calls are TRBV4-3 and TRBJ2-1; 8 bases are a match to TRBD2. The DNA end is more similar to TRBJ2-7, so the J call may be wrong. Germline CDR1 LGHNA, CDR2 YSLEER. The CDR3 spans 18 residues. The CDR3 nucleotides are TGCGCCAGCAGCCTATGGTCGGGGGGGGCCGTCTCCTACAATGAGCAGTACTTC. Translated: CASSLWSGGAVSYNEQYF.

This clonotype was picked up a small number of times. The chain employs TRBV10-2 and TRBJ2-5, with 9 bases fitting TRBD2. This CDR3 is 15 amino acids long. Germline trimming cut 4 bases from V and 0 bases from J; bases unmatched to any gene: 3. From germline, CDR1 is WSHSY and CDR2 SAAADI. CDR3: CASSVAGEYQETQYF. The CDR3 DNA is TGCGCCAGCAGTGTAGCGGGAGAGTACCAAGAGACCCAGTACTTC.

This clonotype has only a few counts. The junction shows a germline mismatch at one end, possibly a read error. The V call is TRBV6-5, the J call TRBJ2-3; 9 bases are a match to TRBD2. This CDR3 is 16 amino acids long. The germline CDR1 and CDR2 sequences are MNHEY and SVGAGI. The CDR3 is CASSHSDSGSSNTQYF. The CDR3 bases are TGTGCCAGCAGTCACTCTGATAGCGGGAGCTCAAATACGCAGTATTTT.

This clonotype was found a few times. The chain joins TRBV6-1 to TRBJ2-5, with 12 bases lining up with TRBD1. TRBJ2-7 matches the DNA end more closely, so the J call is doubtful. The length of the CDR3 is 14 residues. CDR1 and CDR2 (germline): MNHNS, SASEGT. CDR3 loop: CASNRDRGRYEQYF. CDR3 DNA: TGTGCCAGCAACAGGGACAGGGGGCGGTACGAGCAGTACTTC.

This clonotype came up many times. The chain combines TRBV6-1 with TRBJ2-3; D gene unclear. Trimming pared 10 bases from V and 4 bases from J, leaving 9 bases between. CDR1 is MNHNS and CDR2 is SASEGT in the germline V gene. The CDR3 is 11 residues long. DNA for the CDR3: TGTGCCACCTCTCCGGCAGATACGCAGTATTTT. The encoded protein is CATSPADTQYF.

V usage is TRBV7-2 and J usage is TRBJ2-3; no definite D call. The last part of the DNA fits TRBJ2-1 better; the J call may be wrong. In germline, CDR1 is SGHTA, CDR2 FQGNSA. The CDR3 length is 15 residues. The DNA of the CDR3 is TGTGCCAGCAGCTTAATTCAGACAAGTAGGGATGAGCAGTTCTTC. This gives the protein CASSLIQTSRDEQFF.

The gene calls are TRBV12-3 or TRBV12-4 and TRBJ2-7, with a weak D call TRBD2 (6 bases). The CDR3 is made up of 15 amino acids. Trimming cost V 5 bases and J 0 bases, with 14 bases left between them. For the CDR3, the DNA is TGTGCCAGCAGTCGGGACTCTGGGAGCTCCTACGAGCAGTACTTC. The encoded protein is CASSRDSGSSYEQYF.

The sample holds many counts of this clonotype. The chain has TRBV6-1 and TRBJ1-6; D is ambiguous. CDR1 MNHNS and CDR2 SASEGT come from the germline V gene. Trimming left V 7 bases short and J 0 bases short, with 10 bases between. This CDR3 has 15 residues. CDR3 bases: TGTGCCAGCAAAGGTGGAAGCTCCTATAATTCACCCCTCCACTTT. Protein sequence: CASKGGSSYNSPLHF.